Detailed here is one T cell receptor (beta chain). Sequenced by immunoSEQ multiplex PCR; TCRdb stores in-frame clones only, minus some. The data show about 160,000 clones, approximately 82% seen once. The V end was cut by 3 bases, the J end by 5 bases, with 10 bases between. The CDR3 is made up of 14 amino acids. The germline V gene has CDR1 MNHEY and CDR2 SMNVEV (reference sequence). These data are taken from a study of blood T cell repertoires in COVID-19. Input material: PBMCs or T cells enriched from blood (not recorded which). The source of this sequence is a woman in her forties or fifties in a cohort exposed to, infected with or recovered from COVID-19 (not recorded which). The chain couples TRBV27 to TRBJ1-4; D might be TRBD1 (6 bases). This chain's CDR3 is CASSLTGNNEKLFF. Written as DNA, the CDR3 is TGTGCCAGCAGTTTGACAGGCAACAATGAAAAACTGTTTTTT.